This T cell receptor beta chain was documented in a study of blood T cell repertoires in COVID-19. Background on the study: There were acute and convalescent COVID-19 samples, and they came from the United States, Italy and Spain. PBMCs, B-cell-depleted T cells, or T cells provided the cDNA or gDNA that made up the material.

This CDR3 comprises 15 residues. V was shortened by 1 base and J by 3 bases, with 10 bases between the two germline ends. Germline V gene sequence: CDR1 SGHTA, CDR2 FQGNSA. How the authors handled the data: Cell counts per sample came from amplifying reference gene primers. Repertoires were generated with immunoSEQ multiplex PCR, while TCRdb's copy carries only in-frame clones and drops some. Clone size and V and J calls were adopted from that table, with D and trimming inferred from the DNA. Among 30,000 to 35,000 clones listed, roughly nine tenths were seen once. The gene calls are TRBV7-2 and TRBJ2-4, with D maybe TRBD1 (6 bases). Input material: peripheral blood. The clonotype comes from a human donor with active COVID-19. The donor label of this sample is uncertain. The CDR3 sequence is CASSLGAGVKNIQYF. The CDR3 DNA reads as TGTGCCAGCAGCTTAGGGGCAGGGGTCAAAAACATTCAGTACTTC.